This entry features one TCR beta chain sequence. The antigen is unknown. Produced via immunoSEQ multiplex PCR; TCRdb's table is partial and in-frame only. The sample records about 21,000 clones, over 65% being singletons. CD4+ T cells from unexposed donors were obtained before the COVID-19 pandemic (2011-2018). Isolation of CD4+ T cells took place after 10 days in culture. This record belongs to a study of CD4 T cells in relation to SARS-CoV-2 and coronaviruses. Study conclusions and caveats: Samples before the pandemic and after infection were not matched within any donor. Approximately 65% of donors had memory CD4+ clonotypes crossrecognizing SARS-CoV-2 and common cold coronavirus spike. Compared with monoreactive clones, crossreactive clones showed significantly weaker SARS-CoV-2 expansion.

Per the germline V gene, CDR1 is MRHNA and CDR2 is SNTAGT. Trimming left V 5 bases short and J 6 bases short, with 11 bases between. CDR3 length: 13 residues. Sample: CD4+ T cells from PBMCs, cultured in vitro. The genes are TRBV6-4 and TRBJ1-5, with TRBD1 as a possible D gene (5 bases). This TCR was recovered from a human donor in good health. CDR3 DNA sequence: TGTGCCAGCAGTACGCAGGGCGGTCAGCCCCAGCATTTT. Its protein is CASSTQGGQPQHF.